The clone carrying this T cell receptor (beta chain) was recorded a few times. Antigen unknown. The data stem from a study of spatial heterogeneity in lung cancer. Study-wide background: Each time, sequencing found more beta-chain sequences than alpha-chain sequences. Study outcomes and limitations: Intratumoral expanded alpha and beta TCR counts were found to track tumor mutation counts.

This CDR3 spans 14 amino acids. V shed 4 bases and J shed 9 bases, with 16 bases lying between them. Germline V gives CDR1 ENHRY, CDR2 SYGVKD. Specified time point: sample taken at primary tumor resection. Unsorted whole RNA of tumor, nontumor lung or frozen PBMC was sequenced. TCRdb reprocessed the 5' RACE reads via MiXCR and lists one record per CDR3 protein. This repertoire shows roughly 4,000 distinct CDR3 sequences, 10% to 12% found once; its top ten account for around two thirds. Here the sequenced sample was lung tumor tissue, taken at surgery. This sequence was found in a male donor with early-stage non-small cell lung cancer. This chain connects TRBV10-3 to TRBJ2-1; tentatively, D is TRBD1 or TRBD2 (5 bases each). The CDR3 bases are TGTGCCATCAGTGTTTGGGGGAGTGGCGGTGAGCAGTTCTTC. Translation gives CAISVWGSGGEQFF.